Given below is one T cell receptor (delta chain) in context. Its target antigen remains unknown. TCRdb's protein for this DNA is that of a much larger clone and differs from the translation at residue 9, likely a read error; the protein shown is the DNA translation. Other DNA sequences in the same sample also yield this CDR3. The germline V gene specifies TSWWSYY as CDR1 and QGS as CDR2. The CDR3 measures 19 amino acids from cysteine to phenylalanine. The sequence is cut down to CDR3 DNA, 57 bases in frame from base 1. The data derive from a study of gamma delta lymphoproliferative disorders and STAT genes (dated by TCRdb to 2016 to 2019). Regarding the study in general: The LymphoTrack Dx TCRG Assay was used to build gamma-chain libraries from a minimum of 50 ng of genomic DNA. Within a larger immunophenotypic and STAT-mutation study, TCR gamma and delta CDR3 repertoires were profiled by deep sequencing in Tgammadelta lymphoproliferative disease patients and healthy controls. To confirm results, a couple of gamma-chain samples and all delta-chain samples were sequenced twice. Since no corresponding Invivoscribe delta assay was available, delta-chain libraries were prepared following the standard operating procedure of the EuroClonality-NGS working group.

What the study reported, not specific to this receptor: Almost every major gamma and delta clonotype in patients was public, meaning shared with at least one healthy donor, and only a couple of gamma clonotypes were private to disease. In whole-repertoire clustering, patient gamma repertoires grouped separately from healthy controls, whereas delta repertoires showed no separation between groups. The authors pointed out that NGS specificity may be lower at low frequencies, so whether leukemic clones are public or private needs to be confirmed. Control T cells were likely spread across varied maturation stages, whereas leukemic cells were skewed toward terminal effectors, which potentially limits comparisons between patients and controls.

For TCR sequencing, genomic DNA was taken from peripheral blood mononuclear cells isolated from both patients and controls. The control group consisted of approximately 23 healthy adult blood donors (median age approximately 64 years; some twelve males and about 11 females) who were matched to the patients for age and sex. Both library methods used multiplex PCR with primers targeting conserved V and J regions of the TCR genes. After purification and pooling, the amplicons were sequenced on an Illumina MiSeq platform. The paper's data handling went like this. MiXCR performed V(D)J alignment, clonotype assembly and translation, and VDJtools was used for functionality assessment and CDR3 repertoire analyses. CDR3 followed the IMGT definition, and analyses included only productive sequences that used functional genes, leaving out ORF genes and pseudogenes. Identical amino acid CDR3s of major clonotypes (frequency >=5%) were searched for across all patients and controls using a custom Python script. Clonotype frequencies in patients versus controls were compared with a one-sided non-parametric Wilcoxon test. TCRdb reran clone calling on the public reads with CATT; rows sharing one DNA sequence were then combined. The V and J calls, along with clone size, are taken from TCRdb and not from the paper's own processing. This sample has 3,500 to 4,500 delta-chain clones in its table, and 1% of those were observed once. The ten largest clones represent approximately 22% of the sample.

Sequenced: blood. The sequence is built from TRDV1 and TRDJ1; TRDD3 fits 10 bases in the junction. The TCR was taken from a human donor in good health. The CDR3 region reads CALGELSYLGGYFGDKLIF. The nucleotide sequence reads as follows: TGTGCTCTTGGAGAACTGTCCTACCTTGGGGGATACTTTGGCGATAAACTCATCTTT.